The 18 T cell receptor beta chains listed next were all sequenced from one sample in a study of graft-versus-host responses after intestinal transplantation. Libraries were prepared by immunoSEQ multiplex PCR; TCRdb keeps only in-frame clonotypes and omits some of them. The top ten clones hold approximately 8% of a sample with approximately 78,000 clones, around 86% of them seen once. These TCRs are of unknown antigen specificity. Sample: unstimulated CD8+ T cells sorted from spleen or lymph node cells, taken before transplant. Receptor source: a human donor who was the organ donor for an intestinal transplant.

This clone showed up just a few times. In nucleotides, the CDR3 is TGCGCCAGCAGCCAAGGGGGATTGGTTAACGAGCAGTACTTC. Protein product: CASSQGGLVNEQYF. J is TRBJ2-7 and V is TRBV4-1; the D is unclear. The V and J ends lost 1 base and 5 bases respectively, with 12 bases between them. The CDR3 sequence is 14 residues long. The germline gives CDR1 MGHRA, CDR2 YSYEKL.

This chain uses TRBV28 with TRBJ1-2; weak D call: TRBD1 (5 bases). CDR1 MDHEN and CDR2 SYDVKM come from the germline V gene. This CDR3 has 16 residues. The germline V and J ends were trimmed by 6 bases and 1 base, with 18 bases remaining between them. CDR3 loop: CASSLIRTGGNYGYTF. The CDR3 DNA reads as TGTGCCAGCAGCCTAATCCGGACGGGGGGTAACTATGGCTACACCTTC.

J is TRBJ2-5 and V is TRBV28; D is unresolved. The closer fit of TRBJ2-7 to the DNA end suggests the J call may be wrong. The CDR3 runs to 14 residues. Germline V gene lookup returns CDR1 MDHEN and CDR2 SYDVKM. The CDR3 reads CASSFPQENYEQYF. The DNA for the CDR3 is TGTGCCAGCAGTTTCCCCCAGGAAAACTACGAGCAGTACTTC.

The rearrangement uses TRBV4-2 and TRBJ2-3, with TRBD2 identical over 9 bases. CDR3 size: 16 residues. V dropped 4 bases and J dropped 2; count of bases not matched to a gene: 7. Germline CDR1 reads LGHNA; CDR2 reads YNFKEQ. DNA for the CDR3: TGTGCCAGCAGCCCTAGGGCTAGCGGGGACACAGATACGCAGTATTTT. Translation: CASSPRASGDTDTQYF.

This chain links TRBV7-6 with TRBJ2-5, with 7 bases that match TRBD1. The CDR3 runs 14 residues. With 5 bases clipped from V and 4 bases from J, the junction kept 7 bases outside the gene matches. Germline assignment: CDR1 SGHVS and CDR2 FNYEAQ. The CDR3 sequence is CASSTTGVGETQYF. The CDR3 nucleotides read TGTGCCAGCAGCACCACAGGGGTTGGAGAGACCCAGTACTTC. Full variable domain (missing parts from reference TRBV7-6 and TRBJ2-5): GAGVSQSPRYKVTKRGQDVALRCDPISGHVSLYWYRQALGQGPEFLTYFNYEAQQDKSGLPNDRFSAERPEGSISTLTIQRTEQRDSAMYRCASSTTGVGETQYFGPGTRLLVL.

This chain connects TRBV5-6 to TRBJ2-7; D may be TRBD1 (6 bases). V lost 6 bases, J lost 5 bases, and 21 bases lay in between. Germline V lookup: CDR1 SGHDT, CDR2 YYEEEE. This CDR3 is 15 amino acids long. CDR3 region: CASNIGTSQHHEQYF. CDR3 sequence (DNA): TGTGCCAGCAACATAGGGACATCTCAACACCACGAGCAGTACTTC.

J is TRBJ1-2 and V is TRBV29-1; tentative D call: TRBD1 (6 bases). V was cut by 6 bases and J by 1 base, with 12 bases left in between. Germline CDR1 and CDR2: SQVTM and ANQGSEA. There are 13 residues in the CDR3. Written as DNA, the CDR3 is TGCAGCGTCGAGGGACACTATAACTATGGCTACACCTTC. This translates into CSVEGHYNYGYTF.

The CDR3 sequence: CASSLVSGIRVGYGYTF. CDR3 in DNA: TGTGCCAGCAGCTTGGTTTCGGGAATTCGTGTGGGCTATGGCTACACCTTC. The V gene is TRBV5-6, the J gene TRBJ1-2; D call uncertain. Trimming took off 0 bases at V and 4 bases at J, with 19 bases between the two ends. This CDR3 comprises 17 residues. Germline assignment: CDR1 SGHDT and CDR2 YYEEEE.

The chain links TRBV7-6 to TRBJ2-1; D might be TRBD1 (6 bases). V was cut by 3 bases and J by 3 bases, with 15 bases left in between. CDR1 is SGHVS, CDR2 FNYEAQ, per germline. The CDR3 length is 16 residues. CDR3 coding DNA: TGTGCCAGCAGCTTGGCTTATGGACAGAGCTACAATGAGCAGTTCTTC. It is translated as CASSLAYGQSYNEQFF.

Concerning this clone: At the DNA level, this CDR3 is encoded by other sequences in the same sample as well. This rearrangement joins TRBV4-1 to TRBJ2-6; 7 nucleotides line up with TRBD1. CDR1 is MGHRA and CDR2 is YSYEKL in the germline V gene. The CDR3 length is 16 residues. J gave up 2 bases and V 0 bases, and 1 base lay outside the gene matches. The DNA for the CDR3 is TGCGCCAGCAGCCAAGAAGGGGGCGCTGGGGCCAACGTCCTGACTTTC. It specifies CASSQEGGAGANVLTF.

The chain uses TRBV5-6 and TRBJ2-7; no clear D. V was pared by 4 bases and J by 5 bases, with 10 bases between. Germline V CDR1 and CDR2: SGHDT, YYEEEE. The CDR3 loop spans 12 amino acids. CDR3: CASSRSSNEQYF. In nucleotides, the CDR3 is TGTGCCAGCAGCCGGTCATCTAACGAGCAGTACTTC.

This clone was detected a few times. The chain recombines TRBV11-2 with TRBJ2-7, with a weak D call TRBD1 (6 bases). The CDR3 contains 15 residues. Germline assignment: CDR1 SGHAT and CDR2 FQNNGV. Between the trimmed V and J ends, which lost 4 bases and 1 base, there was a span of 14 bases. The CDR3 bases are TGTGCCAGCAGCTCAGGACAGCTCCAATCCTACGAGCAGTACTTC. Protein sequence: CASSSGQLQSYEQYF.

This chain links TRBV30 with TRBJ2-3; D perhaps matches TRBD1 (5 bases). CDR1 and CDR2 (germline): GTSNPN, SVGIG (reference sequence). The CDR3 runs to 14 residues. In DNA, the CDR3 is TGTGCTTTTACCTTAGGGGCGGGCACAGATACGCAGTATTTT. This codes for CAFTLGAGTDTQYF.

The chain recombines TRBV27 with TRBJ2-1; the match to TRBD1 covers 10 bases. V shed 3 bases, J shed 5 bases, and the junction held 4 bases outside the gene matches. The CDR3 runs to 15 residues. Germline CDR1 MNHEY, CDR2 SMNVEV (reference sequence). The CDR3 region is CASSLPGQGNNEQFF. The DNA for the CDR3 is TGTGCCAGCAGTTTGCCGGGACAGGGGAACAATGAGCAGTTCTTC.

This chain connects TRBV4-1 to TRBJ2-7; 7 nucleotides agree with TRBD1. CDR1 and CDR2 from the germline V gene are MGHRA and YSYEKL. Trimming removed 3 bases from V and 2 bases from J; junction bases left unmatched: 7. The CDR3 is 15 residues long. This chain's CDR3 is CASSQVDRAAYEQYF. CDR3 bases: TGCGCCAGCAGCCAGGTTGACAGGGCGGCCTACGAGCAGTACTTC.

The chain uses TRBV9 and TRBJ2-7, with 7 bases matching TRBD1. From germline, CDR1 is SGDLS and CDR2 YYNGEE. The CDR3 spans 15 residues. J gave up 2 bases and V 2 bases, and 7 bases lay outside the gene matches. Written as DNA, the CDR3 is TGTGCCAGCAGCGTCTCATGGGACAGTACCTACGAGCAGTACTTC. Translation: CASSVSWDSTYEQYF. The full variable domain, completed using reference TRBV9 and TRBJ2-7, is DSGVTQTPKHLITATGQRVTLRCSPRSGDLSVYWYQQSLDQGLQFLIQYYNGEERAKGNILERFSAQQFPDLHSELNLSSLELGDSALYFCASSVSWDSTYEQYFGPGTRLTVT.

Concerning this clone itself: Relative to the germline gene, one junction end is altered; a read error may explain this. The genes are TRBV11-3 and TRBJ2-7; D uncertain. Germline V gene data show CDR1 as SGHNT and CDR2 as YENEEA. This CDR3 spans 14 amino acids. The CDR3 coding sequence is TGTGCCAGCAGCTCCGGACCGTCCTCCTATGAGCAGTACTTC. It translates to CASSSGPSSYEQYF. Together with reference TRBV11-3 and TRBJ2-7, the CDR3 gives the full variable domain: EAGVVQSPRYKIIEKKQPVAFWCNPISGHNTLYWYLQNLGQGPELLIRYENEEAVDDSQLPKDRFSAERLKGVDSTLKIQPAELGDSAVYLCASSSGPSSYEQYFGPGTRLTVT.

This clone was seen just once. The rearrangement joins TRBV27 to TRBJ2-3; TRBD2 agrees at 11 bases. Germline V gives CDR1 MNHEY, CDR2 SMNVEV (reference sequence). The CDR3 runs 19 residues. J gave up 5 bases and V 4 bases, and 17 bases lay outside the gene matches. CDR3 coding DNA: TGTGCCAGCAGTTCCGACCTCCCTAGCGGGGGGAACGTCATAGATACGCAGTATTTT. Translation gives CASSSDLPSGGNVIDTQYF.